One sample yielded the 4 T cell receptor beta chains listed below, sequenced in a study of blood T cells in healthy people across ages. A second PCR, run for roughly 7 to 11 cycles, used a sample-barcoded 5' primer plus a J-beta primer mix. TCRdb called the 5' RACE reads again in MiXCR, with one record for every CDR3 protein. This repertoire shows fewer than 950,000 distinct CDR3 sequences, 40% to 65% found once; its top ten account for about 38%. The sample consisted of blood. The receptors derive from a man of 80 years or more in good health.

This clonotype was seen a few times. This chain uses TRBV9 with TRBJ2-7; unclear D gene. CDR3 length equals 17 residues. V was trimmed by 0 bases and J by 0 bases, leaving 16 bases between them. CDR1 and CDR2 from the germline V gene are SGDLS and YYNGEE. The CDR3 spells CASSVGASETHSYEQYF. The DNA for the CDR3 is TGTGCCAGCAGCGTAGGGGCGAGCGAGACCCACTCCTACGAGCAGTACTTC.

The sample holds a few counts of this clonotype. V is TRBV11-1 and J is TRBJ2-5; D may match TRBD1 or TRBD2 (5 bases each). The CDR3 length is 14 residues. Germline V gene lookup returns CDR1 SGHAT and CDR2 FQDESV (reference sequence). V was cut by 7 bases and J by 4 bases, with 16 bases left in between. The CDR3 spells CASTPRGRGETQYF. In nucleotides, the CDR3 is TGTGCCAGCACCCCGAGGGGAAGGGGAGAGACCCAGTACTTC.

The chain couples TRBV24-1 to TRBJ1-1; tentatively, D is TRBD1 (6 bases). CDR1 is KGHDR, CDR2 SFDVKD, per germline. The V end lost 5 bases, the J end lost 4 bases, and 13 bases lay between the germline ends. This CDR3 spans 14 amino acids. The CDR3 coding sequence is TGTGCCACCAGTGGGGCAGGGGAAGGCACTGAAGCTTTCTTT. Translation gives CATSGAGEGTEAFF.

This clonotype came up a few times. J is TRBJ2-7 and V is TRBV18; TRBD2 agrees at 8 bases. There are 15 residues in the CDR3. Germline V lookup: CDR1 KGHSH, CDR2 LQKENI. V shed 2 bases and J 5 bases; nucleotides not matched to a gene: 8. The CDR3 here is CASSPGREVLHEQYF. CDR3 in DNA: TGTGCCAGCTCACCAGGGCGGGAGGTTCTCCACGAGCAGTACTTC.